The T cell receptor (beta chain) under discussion was sequenced for a study of T-cell memory formation after mild COVID-19. For the study at large: For the most part, TCR clusters were specific to one donor. Study-level points and caveats: Researchers could not confirm that second-wave clones peaking on day 37 targeted SARS-CoV-2. Chiefly within CM and EM were the contracting CD4+ clones; CD8+ ones were within EMRA. Later expanders leaned CD4+, whereas clones that contracted between day 15 and 85 were balanced CD4/CD8.

This clonotype was detected a few times. Its antigen is unidentified. TCRdb redid the calling of the 5' RACE reads with MiXCR, one entry per CDR3 protein. Of just under 350,000 distinct CDR3 sequences in the sample, about an eighth were seen once. Looked up from germline, CDR1 is MNHNY and CDR2 is SVGAGI (reference sequence). V was shortened by 4 bases and J by 11 bases, with 12 bases between the two germline ends. The CDR3 runs 11 residues. The V call is TRBV6-6, the J call TRBJ2-7, with D perhaps matching TRBD2 (6 bases). The sample was PBMCs or a T cell subset sorted from them (not recorded which). This receptor was obtained from a man aged 18-30 years who had mild COVID-19 (a few samples of this study predate the infection). Cell type and time point are not known. CDR3 in DNA: TGTGCCAGCAGTTCGGGGGAACGGGAGTACGTC. Its translation is CASSSGEREYV.